These 7 T cell receptor beta chains were sequenced from one sample in a study of patients and donors after allogeneic stem cell transplantation. MiXCR, run by TCRdb on the RT-PCR reads, gives a single entry per CDR3 protein. The sample consists of roughly 960,000 distinct CDR3 sequences, approximately 18% of them appearing once. The sample comprised blood, either unsorted or a sorted T cell fraction (not recorded which). The receptors stem from a human donor who was either an allogeneic HSCT recipient or a stem cell or donor lymphocyte infusion donor (not recorded which). It is not recorded whose cells these are; they may come from a transplant donor.

This sequence joins TRBV11-2 and TRBJ2-6; 10 bases match TRBD1. Germline CDR1 and CDR2: SGHAT and FQNNGV. V shed 2 bases, J shed 2 bases, and the junction held 6 bases outside the gene matches. The CDR3 has 18 amino acids. CDR3 protein: CASSLWDRGLPGANVLTF. DNA of the CDR3: TGTGCCAGCAGCTTATGGGACAGGGGTCTCCCTGGGGCCAACGTCCTGACTTTC.

This clonotype has just a few counts. This chain joins TRBV20-1 and TRBJ2-7, with 13 nucleotides matching TRBD2. Looked up from germline, CDR1 is DFQATT and CDR2 is SNEGSKA (reference sequence). The V segment lost 5 bases and the J segment 2 bases; nucleotides outside the gene matches: 3. This CDR3 comprises 14 residues. The CDR3 reads CSASGLAGTYEQYF. The CDR3 DNA sequence: TGCAGTGCTTCGGGACTAGCGGGAACCTACGAGCAGTACTTC.

This clonotype showed up just a few times. The rearrangement joins TRBV12-3 or TRBV12-4 to TRBJ1-2; TRBD1 is a possible D gene (6 bases). The germline V and J ends were trimmed by 6 bases and 0 bases, with 20 bases remaining between them. The CDR3 consists of 17 residues. This CDR3 reads CASSYGQRNHPNYGYTF. CDR3 nucleotides: TGTGCCAGCAGCTATGGACAGCGCAACCATCCTAACTATGGCTACACCTTC.

This clonotype was observed a single time. The CDR3, as DNA: TGTGCCAGCAGACCAAGGGCTGGGTCGGCCCCTTTTGAAAAACTGTTTTTT. This sequence encodes CASRPRAGSAPFEKLFF. The chain employs TRBV7-6 and TRBJ1-4; no definite D call. Between the trimmed V and J ends, which lost 6 bases and 7 bases, there was a span of 24 bases. Germline CDR1 reads SGHVS; CDR2 reads FNYEAQ. This CDR3 is built from 17 residues.

The V call is TRBV5-1, the J call TRBJ1-6; D gene uncertain. The CDR3 sequence is 14 residues long. Germline V gene data show CDR1 as SGHRS and CDR2 as YFSETQ. Trimming removed 0 bases from V and 13 bases from J, with 14 bases in between. The DNA of the CDR3 is TGCGCCAGCAGCTTGGAACCGGGGAAGGATCCCCTCCACTTT. Translating gives CASSLEPGKDPLHF.

The chain is built from TRBV28 and TRBJ1-5, with TRBD1 matching over 9 bases. V gave up 5 bases and J gave up 3 bases; unmatched junction bases: 11. This CDR3 has 17 residues. Per germline, CDR1 MDHEN and CDR2 SYDVKM. CDR3 region: CASSTLGQGMTNQPQHF. The CDR3 DNA is TGTGCCAGCAGTACCCTAGGACAGGGGATGACCAATCAGCCCCAGCATTTT. The full variable domain, with the rest looked up from reference TRBV28 and TRBJ1-5, is DVKVTQSSRYLVKRTGEKVFLECVQDMDHENMFWYRQDPGLGLRLIYFSYDVKMKEKGDIPEGYSVSREKKERFSLILESASTNQTSMYLCASSTLGQGMTNQPQHFGDGTRLSIL.

The CDR3 DNA is TGTGCCAGCAGCGACGCCCCAAGCGAGCAGTACTTC. Translating gives CASSDAPSEQYF. This chain joins TRBV5-6 and TRBJ2-7; D gene ambiguous. Germline V gives CDR1 SGHDT, CDR2 YYEEEE. The V gene lost 4 bases and the J gene lost 6 bases, with 11 bases spanning the gap. The CDR3 is made up of 12 amino acids.